This TCR beta chain was profiled in a study of cytomegalovirus exposure and HLA in healthy donors. 13 Jbeta primers and 60 Vbeta primers were used for the PCR. Repertoires were generated with immunoSEQ multiplex PCR, while TCRdb's copy carries only in-frame clones and drops some. The sample has about 95,000 clones, 77% seen once; the top ten hold around 4.5%. The CDR3 runs to 13 residues. From germline, CDR1 is MNHEY and CDR2 SMNVEV (reference sequence). With 7 bases removed from V and 4 bases from J, the gap between germline ends came to 13 bases. Sequenced sample: PBMCs. This receptor was taken from a woman aged 40 to 55 in good health and CMV-seronegative. This chain uses TRBV27 with TRBJ1-2; D unclear. The CDR3 DNA follows: TGTGCCAGCACTCATACCCCAGGCTATGGCTACACCTTC. Translated, it gives CASTHTPGYGYTF.